This T cell receptor beta chain was documented in a study of multiple sclerosis patients with progressive multifocal leukoencephalopathy. On this clone: Antigen specificity is unknown.

Only in-frame clones appear in the TCRdb table, and some are missing; sequencing was by immunoSEQ multiplex PCR. The sample holds some 31,000 clones, about 89% seen once. Time point of the sample: before natalizumab initiation. Study outcomes and limitations: At PML onset, no shared TRBV or TRBJ gene usage was seen. Most PML patients had lower entropy, suggesting less diverse TRB repertoires. Expanded clones at PML onset predated and persisted through natalizumab therapy.

The CDR3 runs 14 residues. Deletions cut 0 bases from V and 5 bases from J, with 10 bases between. Germline V gene sequence: CDR1 MNHNY, CDR2 SVGAGI (reference sequence). This TCR derives from a human donor with multiple sclerosis. Sequenced input: PBMCs. The chain combines TRBV6-6 with TRBJ2-5, with D possibly being TRBD2 (6 bases). CDR3 sequence: CASSYSEGHETQYF. The DNA of the CDR3 is TGTGCCAGCAGTTACTCGGAGGGGCATGAGACCCAGTACTTC.